This T cell receptor beta chain was documented in a study of CD8+ T cells in alopecia areata. As the sequencing template, cDNA was produced by extracting RNA and reverse transcribing it. Generated by immunoSEQ multiplex PCR, the TCRdb table keeps only in-frame clones and is missing some. The sample carries about 110,000 clones, 55% to 60% recorded once. Cell sorting on a FACSAria was used to separate CD4+ and CD8+ T cells from the PBMCs. The CDR3 loop spans 12 amino acids. Germline V gives CDR1 SNHLY, CDR2 FYNNEI. Deletions cut 8 bases from V and 7 bases from J, with 12 bases between. The source of this sequence is a human donor with alopecia areata. J is TRBJ2-1 and V is TRBV2; D is ambiguous. Sequencing was carried out using NKG2D-low CD8+ T cells sorted from blood. DNA of the CDR3: TGTGCCAGCCTAGGCAGACCGAATGAGCAGTTCTTC. Translating gives CASLGRPNEQFF.